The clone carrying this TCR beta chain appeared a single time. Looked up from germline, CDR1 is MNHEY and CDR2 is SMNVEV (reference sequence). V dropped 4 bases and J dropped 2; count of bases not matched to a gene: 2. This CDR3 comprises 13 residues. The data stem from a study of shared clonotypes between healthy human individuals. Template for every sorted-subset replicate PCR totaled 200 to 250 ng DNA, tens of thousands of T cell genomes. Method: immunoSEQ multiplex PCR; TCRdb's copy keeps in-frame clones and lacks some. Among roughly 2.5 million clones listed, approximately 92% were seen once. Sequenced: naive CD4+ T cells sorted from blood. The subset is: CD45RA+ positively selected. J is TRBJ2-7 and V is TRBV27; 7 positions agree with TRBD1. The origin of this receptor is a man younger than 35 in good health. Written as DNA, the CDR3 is TGTGCCAGCAGTTATAGGGGGCCCTACGAGCAGTACTTC. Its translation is CASSYRGPYEQYF.